This T cell receptor (beta chain) was profiled in a study of T cells in Graves' hyperthyroidism and ophthalmopathy. Whole-study findings and limits: Ophthalmopathy stood apart from stable hyperthyroidism in a 13 V-J model. Expanded thyroid clonotypes (above 0.001) were mostly also found in blood.

Amplified regions were TCR beta CDR3 sequences from RNA transcripts. The HTBI set primed first-round TCR CDR3 RT-PCR. From the multiplex PCR reads, TCRdb called clonotypes with MiXCR, one entry per CDR3 protein. The table shows approximately 330,000 distinct CDR3 sequences, with 12% to 15% occurring only once. With respect to this clonotype: Its target is not known.

The ends were cut back, 3 bases at V and 0 bases at J, with 6 bases in the middle. Per germline, CDR1 SQVTM and CDR2 ANQGSEA. The CDR3 is made up of 13 amino acids. Ophthalmopathy in the patients scored at least 3 on Clinical Activity Score and at least 4 on NOSPECS grade, lasting under 3 months. The study excluded patients with uncontrolled infection, other autoimmune disease, pregnancy or lactation. V gene TRBV29-1 combines with J gene TRBJ2-1; no reliable D call. Sample: blood. This sequence was found in a woman in her 40s with Graves' ophthalmopathy. The CDR3, as DNA: TGCAGCGTTGACAGAGTCTCCTACAATGAGCAGTTCTTC. The encoded protein is CSVDRVSYNEQFF.